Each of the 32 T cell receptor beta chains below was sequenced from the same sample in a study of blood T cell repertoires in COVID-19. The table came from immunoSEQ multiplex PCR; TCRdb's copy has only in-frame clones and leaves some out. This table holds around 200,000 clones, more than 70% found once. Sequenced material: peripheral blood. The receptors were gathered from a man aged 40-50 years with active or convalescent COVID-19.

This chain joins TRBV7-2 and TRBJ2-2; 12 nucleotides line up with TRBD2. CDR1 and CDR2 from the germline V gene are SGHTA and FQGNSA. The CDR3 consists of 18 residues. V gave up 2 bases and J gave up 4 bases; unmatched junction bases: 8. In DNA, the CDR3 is TGTGCCAGCAGCTTACGGCTAGCGGGGGGGCAAGGCACCGGGGAGCTGTTTTTT. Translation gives CASSLRLAGGQGTGELFF.

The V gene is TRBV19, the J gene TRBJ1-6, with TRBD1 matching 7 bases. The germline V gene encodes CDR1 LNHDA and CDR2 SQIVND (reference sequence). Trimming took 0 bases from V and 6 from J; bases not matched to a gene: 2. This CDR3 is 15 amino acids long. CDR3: CASSIEGQPNSPLHF. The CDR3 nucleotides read TGTGCCAGTAGTATAGAGGGACAGCCTAATTCACCCCTCCACTTT.

The CDR3 region has the DNA TGTGCCAGCAGCCAAGATTCGGCCGGGGACAGGAGAATTGCCCTAGCCAAAAACATTCAGTACTTC. It codes for CASSQDSAGDRRIALAKNIQYF. The V and J genes are TRBV4-2 and TRBJ2-4; TRBD1 matches at 8 bases. V shed 0 bases and J 0 bases; nucleotides not matched to a gene: 19. CDR3 length: 22 amino acids. The V gene's germline CDR1 is LGHNA and CDR2 YNFKEQ.

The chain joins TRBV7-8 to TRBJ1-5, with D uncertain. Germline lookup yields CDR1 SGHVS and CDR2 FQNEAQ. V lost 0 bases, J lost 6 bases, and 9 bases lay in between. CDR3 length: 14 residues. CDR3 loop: CASSLASSPQPQHF. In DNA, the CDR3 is TGTGCCAGCAGCTTAGCTTCCTCTCCTCAGCCCCAGCATTTT.

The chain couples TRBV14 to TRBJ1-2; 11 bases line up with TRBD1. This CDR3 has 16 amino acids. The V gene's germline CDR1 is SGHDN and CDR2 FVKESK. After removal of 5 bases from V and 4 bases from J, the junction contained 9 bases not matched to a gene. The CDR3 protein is CASSETGTGGTYGYTF. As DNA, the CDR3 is TGTGCCAGCAGCGAAACTGGGACAGGGGGGACCTATGGCTACACCTTC. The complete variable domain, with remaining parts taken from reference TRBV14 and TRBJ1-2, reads EAGVTQFPSHSVIEKGQTVTLRCDPISGHDNLYWYRRVMGKEIKFLLHFVKESKQDESGMPNNRFLAERTGGTYSTLKVQPAELEDSGVYFCASSETGTGGTYGYTFGSGTRLTVV.

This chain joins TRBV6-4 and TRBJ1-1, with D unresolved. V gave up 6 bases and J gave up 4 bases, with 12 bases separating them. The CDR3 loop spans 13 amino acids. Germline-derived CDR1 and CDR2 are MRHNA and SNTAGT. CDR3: CASRREGGTEAFF. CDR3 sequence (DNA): TGTGCCAGCAGGCGGGAGGGAGGCACTGAAGCTTTCTTT.

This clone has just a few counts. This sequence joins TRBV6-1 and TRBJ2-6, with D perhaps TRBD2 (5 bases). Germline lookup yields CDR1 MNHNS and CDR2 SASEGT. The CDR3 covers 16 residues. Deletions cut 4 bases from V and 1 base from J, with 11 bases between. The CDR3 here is CASSARAGSGANVLTF. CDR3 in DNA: TGTGCCAGCAGTGCCCGGGCGGGTTCTGGGGCCAACGTCCTGACTTTC.

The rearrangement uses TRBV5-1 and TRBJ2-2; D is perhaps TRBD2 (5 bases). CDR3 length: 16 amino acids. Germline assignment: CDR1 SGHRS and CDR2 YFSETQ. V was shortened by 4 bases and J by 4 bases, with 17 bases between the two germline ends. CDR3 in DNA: TGCGCCAGCAGCCAATTGACGGGGTGGGGCACCGGGGAGCTGTTTTTT. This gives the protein CASSQLTGWGTGELFF. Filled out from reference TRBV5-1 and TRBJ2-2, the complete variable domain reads KAGVTQTPRYLIKTRGQQVTLSCSPISGHRSVSWYQQTPGQGLQFLFEYFSETQRNKGNFPGRFSGRQFSNSRSEMNVSTLELGDSALYLCASSQLTGWGTGELFFGEGSRLTVL.

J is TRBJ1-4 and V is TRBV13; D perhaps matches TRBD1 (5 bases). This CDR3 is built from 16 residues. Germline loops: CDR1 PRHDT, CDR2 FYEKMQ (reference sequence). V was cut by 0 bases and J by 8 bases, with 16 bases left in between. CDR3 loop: CASSLGLPAQGEKLFF. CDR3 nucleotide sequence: TGTGCCAGCAGCTTAGGCCTTCCCGCCCAGGGAGAAAAACTGTTTTTT.

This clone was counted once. The CDR3 region is CASTSTGAGPEAFF. CDR3 coding DNA: TGTGCCAGTACCTCTACAGGGGCCGGGCCTGAAGCTTTCTTT. The V and J genes are TRBV19 and TRBJ1-1, with 7 positions matching TRBD1. The CDR3 has 14 residues. CDR1 is LNHDA, CDR2 SQIVND, per germline (reference sequence). The V and J ends lost 7 bases and 6 bases, in that order; junction bases with no gene match: 11. The whole variable domain, filled in from reference TRBV19 and TRBJ1-1, reads DGGITQSPKYLFRKEGQNVTLSCEQNLNHDAMYWYRQDPGQGLRLIYYSQIVNDFQKGDIAEGYSVSREKKESFPLTVTSAQKNPTAFYLCASTSTGAGPEAFFGQGTRLTVV.

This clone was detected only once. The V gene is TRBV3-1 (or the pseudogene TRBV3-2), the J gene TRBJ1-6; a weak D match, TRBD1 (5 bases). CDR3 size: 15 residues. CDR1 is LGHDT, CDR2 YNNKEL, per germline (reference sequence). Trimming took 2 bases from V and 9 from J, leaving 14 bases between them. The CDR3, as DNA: TGTGCCAGCAGCCAAACACAGGCGTCGGGTTCACCCCTCCACTTT. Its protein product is CASSQTQASGSPLHF.

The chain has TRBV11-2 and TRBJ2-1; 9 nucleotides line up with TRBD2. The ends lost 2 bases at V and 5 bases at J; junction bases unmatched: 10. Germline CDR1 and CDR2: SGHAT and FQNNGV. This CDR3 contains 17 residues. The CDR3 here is CASSLWVSGGPNNEQFF. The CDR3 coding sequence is TGTGCCAGCAGCTTATGGGTTAGCGGGGGTCCTAACAATGAGCAGTTCTTC.

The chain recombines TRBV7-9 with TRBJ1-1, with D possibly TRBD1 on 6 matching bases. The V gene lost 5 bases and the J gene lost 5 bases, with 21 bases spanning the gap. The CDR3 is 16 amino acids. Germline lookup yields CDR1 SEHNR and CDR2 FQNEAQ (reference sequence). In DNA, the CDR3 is TGTGCCAGCAGCCCGCAATTCGGGACATCGGAGACTGAAGCTTTCTTT. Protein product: CASSPQFGTSETEAFF.

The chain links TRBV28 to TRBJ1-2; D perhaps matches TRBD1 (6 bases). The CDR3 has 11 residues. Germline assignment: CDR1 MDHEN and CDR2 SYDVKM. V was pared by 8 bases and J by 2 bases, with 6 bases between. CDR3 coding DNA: TGTGCCAGCCAGGGGAACTATGGCTACACCTTC. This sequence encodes CASQGNYGYTF.

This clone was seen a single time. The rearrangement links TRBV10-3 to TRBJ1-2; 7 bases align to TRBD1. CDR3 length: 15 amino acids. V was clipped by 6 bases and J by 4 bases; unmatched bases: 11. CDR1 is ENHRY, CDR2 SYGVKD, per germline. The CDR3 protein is CAIRRGQENLYGYTF. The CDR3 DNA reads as TGTGCCATCAGGCGCGGACAGGAAAACCTCTATGGCTACACCTTC.

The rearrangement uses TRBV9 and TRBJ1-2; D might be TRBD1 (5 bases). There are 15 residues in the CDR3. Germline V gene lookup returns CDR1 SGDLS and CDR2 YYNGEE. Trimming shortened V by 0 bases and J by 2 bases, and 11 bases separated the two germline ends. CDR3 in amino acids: CASSVDGGVNYGYTF. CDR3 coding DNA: TGTGCCAGCAGCGTAGACGGGGGAGTAAACTATGGCTACACCTTC.

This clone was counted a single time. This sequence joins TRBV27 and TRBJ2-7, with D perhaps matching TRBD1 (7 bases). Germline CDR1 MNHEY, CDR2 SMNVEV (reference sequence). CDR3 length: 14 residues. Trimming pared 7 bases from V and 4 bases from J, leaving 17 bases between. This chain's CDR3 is CASNAAGQSYEQYF. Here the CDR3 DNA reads TGTGCCAGCAATGCCGCGGGACAGAGTTACGAGCAGTACTTC.

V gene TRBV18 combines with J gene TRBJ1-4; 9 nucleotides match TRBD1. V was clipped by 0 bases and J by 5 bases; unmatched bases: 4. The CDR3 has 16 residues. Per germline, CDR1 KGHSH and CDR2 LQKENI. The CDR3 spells CASSPPPQGANEKLFF. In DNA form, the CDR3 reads TGTGCCAGCTCACCACCACCACAGGGGGCGAATGAAAAACTGTTTTTT.

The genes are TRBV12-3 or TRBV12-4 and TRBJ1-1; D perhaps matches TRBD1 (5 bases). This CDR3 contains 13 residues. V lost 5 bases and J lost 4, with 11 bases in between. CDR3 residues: CASSPGVITEAFF. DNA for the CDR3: TGTGCCAGCAGTCCGGGGGTCATCACTGAAGCTTTCTTT.

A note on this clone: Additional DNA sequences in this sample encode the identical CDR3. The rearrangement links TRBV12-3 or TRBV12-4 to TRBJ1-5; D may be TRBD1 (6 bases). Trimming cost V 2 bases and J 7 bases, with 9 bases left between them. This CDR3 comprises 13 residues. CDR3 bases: TGTGCCAGCAGTTTAAGGGGGTCACAGCCCCAGCATTTT. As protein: CASSLRGSQPQHF.

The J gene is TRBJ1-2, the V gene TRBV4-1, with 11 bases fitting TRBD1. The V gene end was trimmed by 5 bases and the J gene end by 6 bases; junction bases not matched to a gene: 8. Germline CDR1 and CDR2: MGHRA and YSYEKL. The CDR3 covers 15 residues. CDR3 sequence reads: CASSTRTGGWDGYTF. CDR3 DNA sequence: TGCGCCAGCAGCACGAGGACAGGGGGCTGGGATGGCTACACCTTC.

The CDR3 sequence is CASSILGTGAFF. The CDR3, as DNA: TGTGCCAGCAGCATCCTAGGAACGGGGGCTTTCTTT. V is TRBV11-2 and J is TRBJ1-1; D is ambiguous. The germline V gene encodes CDR1 SGHAT and CDR2 FQNNGV. Trimming stripped 5 bases from V and 11 bases from J, with 15 bases between. The CDR3 consists of 12 residues.

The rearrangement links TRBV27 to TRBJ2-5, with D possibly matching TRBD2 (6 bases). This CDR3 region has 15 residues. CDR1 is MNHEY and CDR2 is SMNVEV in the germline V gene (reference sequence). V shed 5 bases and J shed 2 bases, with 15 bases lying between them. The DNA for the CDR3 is TGTGCCAGCAGTCCCCGTCTAGCGACTCAAGAGACCCAGTACTTC. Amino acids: CASSPRLATQETQYF.

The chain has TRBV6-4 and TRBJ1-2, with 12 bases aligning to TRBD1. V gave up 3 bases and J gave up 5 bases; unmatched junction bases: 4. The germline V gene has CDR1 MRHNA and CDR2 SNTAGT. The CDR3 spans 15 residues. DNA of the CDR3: TGTGCCAGCAGTGAGGGGACAGGGGGCCAATATGGCTACACCTTC. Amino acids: CASSEGTGGQYGYTF.

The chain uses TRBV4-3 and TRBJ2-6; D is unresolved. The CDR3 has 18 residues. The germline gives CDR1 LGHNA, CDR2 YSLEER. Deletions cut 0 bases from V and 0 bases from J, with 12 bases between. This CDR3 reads CASSQDPPTDSGANVLTF. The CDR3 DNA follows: TGCGCCAGCAGCCAAGACCCTCCGACTGACTCTGGGGCCAACGTCCTGACTTTC.

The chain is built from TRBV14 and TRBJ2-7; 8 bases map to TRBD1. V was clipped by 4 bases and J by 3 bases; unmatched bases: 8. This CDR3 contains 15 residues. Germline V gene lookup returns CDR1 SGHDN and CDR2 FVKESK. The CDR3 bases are TGTGCCAGCAGCCCCCTTCTAGACAGGGGCTACGAGCAGTACTTC. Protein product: CASSPLLDRGYEQYF.

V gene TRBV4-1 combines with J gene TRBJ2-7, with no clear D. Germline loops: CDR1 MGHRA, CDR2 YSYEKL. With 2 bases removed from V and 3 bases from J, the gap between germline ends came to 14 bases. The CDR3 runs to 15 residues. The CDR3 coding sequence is TGCGCCAGCAGCCAATCCGCGGATCCGATCTACGAGCAGTACTTC. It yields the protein CASSQSADPIYEQYF.

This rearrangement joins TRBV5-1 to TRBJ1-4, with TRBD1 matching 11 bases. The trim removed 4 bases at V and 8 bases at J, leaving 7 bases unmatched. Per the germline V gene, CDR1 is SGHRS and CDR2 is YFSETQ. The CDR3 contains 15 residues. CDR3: CASSVRTGGGEKLFF. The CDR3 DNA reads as TGCGCCAGCAGCGTAAGGACAGGGGGCGGCGAAAAACTGTTTTTT.

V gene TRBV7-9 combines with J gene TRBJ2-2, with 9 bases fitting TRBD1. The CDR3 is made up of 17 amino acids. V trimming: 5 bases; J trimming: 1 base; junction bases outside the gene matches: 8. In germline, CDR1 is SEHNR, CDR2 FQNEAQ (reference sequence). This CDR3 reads CASSRALTGGNTGELFF. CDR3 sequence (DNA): TGTGCCAGCAGCAGAGCATTGACAGGGGGGAACACCGGGGAGCTGTTTTTT. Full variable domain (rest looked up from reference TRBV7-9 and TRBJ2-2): DTGVSQNPRHKITKRGQNVTFRCDPISEHNRLYWYRQTLGQGPEFLTYFQNEAQLEKSRLLSDRFSAERPKGSFSTLEIQRTEQGDSAMYLCASSRALTGGNTGELFFGEGSRLTVL.

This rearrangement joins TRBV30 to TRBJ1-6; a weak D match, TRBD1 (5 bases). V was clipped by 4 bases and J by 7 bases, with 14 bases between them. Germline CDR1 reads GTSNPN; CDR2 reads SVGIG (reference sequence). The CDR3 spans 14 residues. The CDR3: CAWNIGTLNSPLHF. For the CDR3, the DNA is TGTGCCTGGAATATCGGGACTTTGAATTCACCCCTCCACTTT.

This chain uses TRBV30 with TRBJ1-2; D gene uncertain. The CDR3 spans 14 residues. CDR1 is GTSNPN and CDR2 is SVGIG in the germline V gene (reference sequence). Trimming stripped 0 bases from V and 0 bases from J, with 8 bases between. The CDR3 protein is CAWSVYRANYGYTF. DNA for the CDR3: TGTGCCTGGAGTGTATACAGAGCTAACTATGGCTACACCTTC.

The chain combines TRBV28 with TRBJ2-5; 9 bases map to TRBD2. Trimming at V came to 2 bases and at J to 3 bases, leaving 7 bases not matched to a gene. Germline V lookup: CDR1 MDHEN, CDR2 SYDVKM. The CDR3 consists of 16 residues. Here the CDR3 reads CASSLAGLADEETQYF. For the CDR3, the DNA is TGTGCCAGCAGTTTAGCGGGACTAGCTGACGAAGAGACCCAGTACTTC.